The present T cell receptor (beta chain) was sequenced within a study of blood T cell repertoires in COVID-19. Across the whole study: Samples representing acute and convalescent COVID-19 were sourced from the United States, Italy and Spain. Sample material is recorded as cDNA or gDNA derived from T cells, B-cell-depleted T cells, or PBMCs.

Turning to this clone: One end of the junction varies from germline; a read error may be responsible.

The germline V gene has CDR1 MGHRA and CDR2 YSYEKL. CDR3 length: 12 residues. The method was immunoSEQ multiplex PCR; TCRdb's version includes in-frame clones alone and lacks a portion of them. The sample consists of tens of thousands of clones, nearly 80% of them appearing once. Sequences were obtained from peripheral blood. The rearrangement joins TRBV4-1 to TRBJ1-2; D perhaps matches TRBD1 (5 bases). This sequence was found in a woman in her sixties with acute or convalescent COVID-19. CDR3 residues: CASSQEVAGRIW. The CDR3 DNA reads TGCGCCAGCAGCCAAGAGGTAGCGGGGCGCATTTGG.